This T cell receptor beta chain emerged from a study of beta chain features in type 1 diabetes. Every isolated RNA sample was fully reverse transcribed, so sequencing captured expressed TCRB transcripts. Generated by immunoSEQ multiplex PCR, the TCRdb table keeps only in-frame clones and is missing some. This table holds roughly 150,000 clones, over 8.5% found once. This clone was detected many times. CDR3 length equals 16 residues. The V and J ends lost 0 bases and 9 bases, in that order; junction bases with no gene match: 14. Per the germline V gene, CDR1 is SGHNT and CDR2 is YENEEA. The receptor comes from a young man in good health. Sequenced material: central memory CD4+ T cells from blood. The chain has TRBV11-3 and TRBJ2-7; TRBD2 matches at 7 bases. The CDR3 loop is CASSLDWRGGPPGQYF. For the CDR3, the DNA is TGTGCCAGCAGCTTAGACTGGCGCGGGGGACCACCAGGGCAGTACTTC.